This is a list of T cell receptor beta chains from one sample in a study of blood T cell repertoires in COVID-19. Sequenced by immunoSEQ multiplex PCR; TCRdb stores in-frame clones only, minus some. The table records about 240,000 clones, about 89% of them present only once. What was sequenced was PBMCs or T cells enriched from blood (not recorded which). These receptors all come from a middle-aged man who had recovered from COVID-19. Each CDR3 is given with its conserved first and last residue. Each record gives: CDR3 DNA, CDR3 protein, D gene, V gene, clone size, J gene. D genes are given only for firm matches. Size is omitted from some rows. Given values are once, few, many or a class for expanded clones.

DNA: TGTGCCAGCAGCTTGATGTTTGTCGTTTCTGGAAACACCATATATTTT
CDR3: CASSLMFVVSGNTIYF
D: .
V: TRBV5-8
size: .
J: TRBJ1-3

DNA: TGTGCCAGCAGTTACAGGGGGCCCGGGGAGCTGTTTTTT
CDR3: CASSYRGPGELFF
D: TRBD1
V: TRBV6-5
size: once
J: TRBJ2-2

DNA: TGCGCCAGCAGCCAAGATCCGGGACAGTCGAACACCGGGGAGCTGTTTTTT
CDR3: CASSQDPGQSNTGELFF
D: TRBD1
V: TRBV4-1
size: .
J: TRBJ2-2

DNA: TGTGCCAGCAGCTCGACAGGGTTTTCCTGGGAGACCCAGTACTTC
CDR3: CASSSTGFSWETQYF
D: TRBD1
V: TRBV7-2
size: .
J: TRBJ2-5

DNA: TGCAGCGTTGTTTACGGTGCCGACTACGAGCAGTACTTC
CDR3: CSVVYGADYEQYF
D: .
V: TRBV29-1
size: once
J: TRBJ2-7

DNA: TGTGCCAGCAGCCACTCTCTAGCGGGAGTTATCCCAGATACGCAGTATTTT
CDR3: CASSHSLAGVIPDTQYF
D: TRBD2
V: TRBV14
size: .
J: TRBJ2-3

DNA: TGTGCCAGCAGTCCAGGGTTTTCTGGAAACACCATATATTTT
CDR3: CASSPGFSGNTIYF
D: .
V: TRBV6-5
size: once
J: TRBJ1-3

DNA: TGTGCCAGCAGCTTACCCGGGACTAGCCTATACAATGAGCAGTTCTTC
CDR3: CASSLPGTSLYNEQFF
D: TRBD2
V: TRBV13
size: .
J: TRBJ2-1

DNA: TGTGCCAGCAGCTTATGGACAGGGGGGTTCACTGAAGCTTTCTTT
CDR3: CASSLWTGGFTEAFF
D: TRBD1
V: TRBV14
size: .
J: TRBJ1-1

DNA: TGTGCCAGCAGCTGGACTAGCGGGGGGGCCTCAGATACGCAGTATTTT
CDR3: CASSWTSGGASDTQYF
D: TRBD2
V: TRBV7-8
size: .
J: TRBJ2-3

DNA: TGTGCCAGCAGTTATCACAGGGACGATTCACCCCTCCACTTT
CDR3: CASSYHRDDSPLHF
D: .
V: TRBV6-2/TRBV6-3
size: .
J: TRBJ1-6

DNA: TGTGCCAGTAGTATGGGGACAGGGTCCTACGAGCAGTACTTC
CDR3: CASSMGTGSYEQYF
D: TRBD1
V: TRBV19
size: few
J: TRBJ2-7

DNA: TGCAGCGCGGCCGGGAGCTACGAGCAGTACTTC
CDR3: CSAAGSYEQYF
D: .
V: TRBV29-1
size: .
J: TRBJ2-7

DNA: TGTGCCAGCAGCGCCGGACGGGGAGGGTTTCTTAGCAATCAGCCCCAGCATTTT
CDR3: CASSAGRGGFLSNQPQHF
D: .
V: TRBV5-8
size: few
J: TRBJ1-5

DNA: TGTGCCAGCACTCGTGGGACAGGGTCCTACGAGCAGTACTTC
CDR3: CASTRGTGSYEQYF
D: TRBD1
V: TRBV6-5
size: .
J: TRBJ2-7

DNA: TGCGCCAGCAGCTTGGACAGGGAAGAGACCCAGTACTTC
CDR3: CASSLDREETQYF
D: TRBD1
V: TRBV4-1
size: once
J: TRBJ2-5

DNA: TGTGCCAGCAGCGTATTGGGGCTAGCGGCAGAGACCCAGTACTTC
CDR3: CASSVLGLAAETQYF
D: TRBD2
V: TRBV9
size: once
J: TRBJ2-5

DNA: TGTGCCAGCTCACCGAGTATTAACAATGAGCAGTTCTTC
CDR3: CASSPSINNEQFF
D: .
V: TRBV18
size: .
J: TRBJ2-1

DNA: TGTGCCAGCAGTTTGGGGACAGGGGCCCGCGAGCAGTACTTC
CDR3: CASSLGTGAREQYF
D: TRBD1
V: TRBV28
size: .
J: TRBJ2-7

DNA: TGTGCCAGCAGCAAAAATGGACAGAATATGAACACTGAAGCTTTCTTT
CDR3: CASSKNGQNMNTEAFF
D: .
V: TRBV7-6
size: .
J: TRBJ1-1

DNA: TGCGCCAGCAGCTTGGTGCAGTCTAGCACAGATACGCAGTATTTT
CDR3: CASSLVQSSTDTQYF
D: .
V: TRBV5-1
size: .
J: TRBJ2-3

DNA: TGTGCCAGCAGCTTGGGCCAGGGTTTCAATGAGCAGTTCTTC
CDR3: CASSLGQGFNEQFF
D: .
V: TRBV5-4
size: .
J: TRBJ2-1

DNA: TGTGCCAGTATGGGGACAGTAACCTACGAGCAGTACTTC
CDR3: CASMGTVTYEQYF
D: TRBD1
V: TRBV19
size: .
J: TRBJ2-7

DNA: TGTGCCAGCAAGGGACAGAGCGATTTCACAGATACGCAGTATTTT
CDR3: CASKGQSDFTDTQYF
D: TRBD1
V: TRBV13
size: .
J: TRBJ2-3

DNA: TGTGCCCCAACAATTCGGCGGACAGGGGGCGCGAACACCGGGGAGCTGTTTTTT
CDR3: CAPTIRRTGGANTGELFF
D: TRBD1
V: TRBV5-3
size: .
J: TRBJ2-2

DNA: TGCGCCAGCAGCCCGGTGGACAGGGGAGGTGGCTACACCTTC
CDR3: CASSPVDRGGGYTF
D: TRBD1
V: TRBV5-1
size: .
J: TRBJ1-2

DNA: TGTGCCAGCAGCGTAGGGACAGGGAGGGGAGCTTTCTTT
CDR3: CASSVGTGRGAFF
D: TRBD1
V: TRBV9
size: .
J: TRBJ1-1

DNA: TGTGCCAGTAGTATAGTAGCGGGTAGAGGTGAGCAGTTCTTC
CDR3: CASSIVAGRGEQFF
D: TRBD2
V: TRBV19
size: .
J: TRBJ2-1

DNA: TGTGCCACCAGCAGAGATCAGGGATCAGGGCAGCCCCAGCATTTT
CDR3: CATSRDQGSGQPQHF
D: .
V: TRBV15
size: .
J: TRBJ1-5

DNA: TGTGCCAGCGGTATATATCTAGCGGGGTCTTACAATGAGCAGTTCTTC
CDR3: CASGIYLAGSYNEQFF
D: TRBD2
V: TRBV28
size: .
J: TRBJ2-1

DNA: TGTGCCAGCAGTGACGGAGCGGGAGGGAGCACAGATACGCAGTATTTT
CDR3: CASSDGAGGSTDTQYF
D: TRBD2
V: TRBV6-4
size: .
J: TRBJ2-3

DNA: TGTGCCAGCAGCGTGACTCCGGGACAGGGGAAAGAGACCCAGTACTTC
CDR3: CASSVTPGQGKETQYF
D: TRBD1
V: TRBV5-8
size: .
J: TRBJ2-5

DNA: TGTGCCAGCAGCTCCCCACGACAGAGAATAGACTCTGGAAACACCATATATTTT
CDR3: CASSSPRQRIDSGNTIYF
D: .
V: TRBV7-9
size: .
J: TRBJ1-3

DNA: TGTGCCAGCAGCCAAGATGTACAGGGGAAAGCTTTCTTT
CDR3: CASSQDVQGKAFF
D: TRBD1
V: TRBV3-1/TRBV3-2
size: .
J: TRBJ1-1

DNA: TGTGCCAGCAGCCCCCTATTACTCACAGATACGCAGTATTTT
CDR3: CASSPLLLTDTQYF
D: .
V: TRBV7-2
size: .
J: TRBJ2-3

DNA: TGTGCCAGCAGTCAAGATTTTAGGAGATCTGGCACAGATACGCAGTATTTT
CDR3: CASSQDFRRSGTDTQYF
D: .
V: TRBV3-1/TRBV3-2
size: .
J: TRBJ2-3

DNA: TGTGCCAGCAGTCCAAGGGGGAGAGGGACTAGCGGGAGGTACGAGCAGTACTTC
CDR3: CASSPRGRGTSGRYEQYF
D: TRBD2
V: TRBV28
size: .
J: TRBJ2-7

DNA: TGTGCCAGCAACCCAGCCCGGACAGGGTTCTACGAGCAGTACTTC
CDR3: CASNPARTGFYEQYF
D: TRBD1
V: TRBV6-6
size: .
J: TRBJ2-7

DNA: TGTGCCAGCAGCTGCCACTCCTCCGGGACAGGGGGACCAACAGATACGCAGTATTTT
CDR3: CASSCHSSGTGGPTDTQYF
D: .
V: TRBV12-1
size: .
J: TRBJ2-3

DNA: TGTGCCAGCAGTACAGGACAGACTAACTATGGCTACACCTTC
CDR3: CASSTGQTNYGYTF
D: .
V: TRBV28
size: .
J: TRBJ1-2

DNA: TGTGCCAGCAGTCCTTCGGGACAGGGAGCGCGCGAGCAGTACTTC
CDR3: CASSPSGQGAREQYF
D: TRBD1
V: TRBV6-4
size: .
J: TRBJ2-7

DNA: TGTGCCAGCAGCTTAGAGTGGGGCTATGGGTCTAACTACAATGAGCAGTTCTTC
CDR3: CASSLEWGYGSNYNEQFF
D: .
V: TRBV11-2
size: .
J: TRBJ2-1

DNA: TGTGCCAGCGCTCCCGGGGCAGGGGTTAGCTCCTATAATTCACCCCTCCACTTT
CDR3: CASAPGAGVSSYNSPLHF
D: .
V: TRBV19
size: .
J: TRBJ1-6

DNA: TGTGCCAGCAGCTTAACTGTCGGGTTGGGCACAGATACGCAGTATTTT
CDR3: CASSLTVGLGTDTQYF
D: .
V: TRBV11-2
size: .
J: TRBJ2-3

DNA: TGTGCCATGGGTAGGAGTGACACAGATACGCAGTATTTT
CDR3: CAMGRSDTDTQYF
D: .
V: TRBV28
size: .
J: TRBJ2-3

DNA: TGCGCCAGCAGCCAAGTCCTCTTCAGGGGGGAGGCTGAAGCTTTCTTT
CDR3: CASSQVLFRGEAEAFF
D: TRBD1
V: TRBV4-3
size: .
J: TRBJ1-1

DNA: TGCGCCAGCAGCCAAGCCGAGGGTTCCACTGAAGCTTTCTTT
CDR3: CASSQAEGSTEAFF
D: .
V: TRBV4-1
size: once
J: TRBJ1-1

DNA: TGTGCCAGCATCCTAGCACATTCTGGAAACACCATATATTTT
CDR3: CASILAHSGNTIYF
D: .
V: TRBV6-5
size: .
J: TRBJ1-3

DNA: TGTGCCAGCAGCCTCAGCGGGGGGGTGAATGAAAAACTGTTTTTT
CDR3: CASSLSGGVNEKLFF
D: .
V: TRBV7-9
size: .
J: TRBJ1-4

DNA: TGTGCCAGCAGTTCCGGGACACACTTTGGCGGATACCAAGAGACCCAGTACTTC
CDR3: CASSSGTHFGGYQETQYF
D: .
V: TRBV25-1
size: .
J: TRBJ2-5

DNA: TGTGCCAGCGGGCTTGAGGGGGTGGGCTCCTATAATTCACCCCTCCACTTT
CDR3: CASGLEGVGSYNSPLHF
D: .
V: TRBV11-2
size: .
J: TRBJ1-6